This T cell receptor beta chain was recorded in a study of T cell changes during pregnancy in multiple sclerosis (dated 2019 in TCRdb). General notes on the study: In women with multiple sclerosis, the researchers looked at how the T cell repertoire shifted as pregnancy progressed.

Library creation used the immunoSEQ multiplex PCR assay. The source is immuneACCESS, and TCRdb retained only in-frame sequences with V and J called. Part of the clones is not carried over; for the studies checked, unresolved V genes explain less than half of this, and the remainder is unexplained. This sample is represented by around 80,000 clones; roughly 96% of them were singletons. The top ten constitute around 1% of the sample. Trimming at the junction amounts to 3 bases on V and 0 bases on J, and the germline ends lie 10 bases apart. The CDR3 measures 15 amino acids from cysteine to phenylalanine. Only the CDR3 portion is preserved as DNA: 45 bases, with reading frame beginning at the first base. Reading the germline V gene gives CDR1 SGHTS and CDR2 YDEGEE. A note on this clone: What antigen it recognizes has not been identified. Base quality data are lacking; no much larger clone is found one base away.

This chain is built from TRBV5-8 and TRBJ2-1, with no D gene named confidently. This TCR derives from a female donor with multiple sclerosis, enrolled in a pregnancy study. The input for sequencing was peripheral blood, taken in the second trimester of pregnancy. The CDR3 protein sequence reads: CASSYDLTSYNEQFF. The sequence in DNA is TGTGCCAGCAGCTACGACTTGACCTCCTACAATGAGCAGTTCTTC.